The T cell receptor beta chain described here comes from a study of early T cells in non-severe SARS-CoV-2 infection listed by TCRdb under 2021. Turning to the overall study: Bulk RNA from unsorted whole blood was used for TCR sequencing, so alpha and beta chains could not be paired.

Libraries were constructed by 5' RACE. The instrument given in TCRdb is NextSeq 500. The TCR library protocol attached unique molecular identifiers to individual cDNA molecules to correct for sequencing error and PCR bias. TCR alpha and beta chains were both sequenced, and the abundances of alpha and beta sequences in each sample were closely correlated with each other. Per the authors' processing: Decombinator V4 was used to perform V gene, J gene and CDR3 annotation of TCR sequences. Expanded TCRs were defined as changing significantly between any two time points under a Poisson model with p below 0.0001. Abundances of TCRs were expressed as counts per million after normalisation to the total number of TCRs sequenced in each sample. TRAV1-2 paired with TRAJ12, TRAJ20 or TRAJ33 defined MAIT TCRs, while TRAV10 paired with TRAJ18 defined iNKT TCRs. VDJdb, accessed 1 November 2021, was searched for CMV, EBV and SARS-CoV-2 annotated TCRs, with TCRs annotated for multiple antigens excluded. The raw public data were reprocessed by TCRdb itself: fastp quality trimming at Q25, MiXCR clonotype calling, in-frame beta chains only. Rows are combined by CDR3 protein, so each entry shows the most common genes and DNA. The V and J calls here are based on TCRdb, not the publication. The sample profile shows some 83,000 distinct CDR3 sequences; roughly a tenth of them were found once. The ten biggest clones cover around 8% of the sample.

Broad study findings and their caveats: VDJdb matching was skewed toward anti-spike CD8 responses and likely underestimated virus-specific expansions by missing private and CD4 specificities.

This clonotype was seen more than once but under ten times. Its cognate antigen has yet to be identified. Qualities for individual bases were not recorded, and no much larger clone is one base off. A case-control design nested within a healthcare worker cohort in London, UK, was used, with weekly nasopharyngeal swab PCR tests and blood sampling performed. Healthcare workers were recruited between 23 and 31 March 2020, during the week of the UK lockdown, and were followed weekly for up to about 15 weeks. The CDR3 covers 15 residues, taking in both the cysteine and the phenylalanine. The CDR3 DNA has 45 bases and is translated from base 1. The germline V gene (reference sequence) yields DFQATT for CDR1 and SNEGSKA for CDR2. Between the V and J ends, shortened by 1 base and 0 bases respectively, the junction contains 7 bases.

Here the sequenced sample was whole blood, taken at baseline. The V and J genes are TRBV20-1 and TRBJ1-6; no D gene can be assigned with confidence. The source of this sequence is an adult who was a healthcare worker with PCR-confirmed SARS-CoV-2 infection or an uninfected control (not recorded which). The nucleotides are TGCAGTGCTAGAGGGACGGTCTCCTATAATTCACCCCTCCACTTT. This sequence encodes CSARGTVSYNSPLHF.